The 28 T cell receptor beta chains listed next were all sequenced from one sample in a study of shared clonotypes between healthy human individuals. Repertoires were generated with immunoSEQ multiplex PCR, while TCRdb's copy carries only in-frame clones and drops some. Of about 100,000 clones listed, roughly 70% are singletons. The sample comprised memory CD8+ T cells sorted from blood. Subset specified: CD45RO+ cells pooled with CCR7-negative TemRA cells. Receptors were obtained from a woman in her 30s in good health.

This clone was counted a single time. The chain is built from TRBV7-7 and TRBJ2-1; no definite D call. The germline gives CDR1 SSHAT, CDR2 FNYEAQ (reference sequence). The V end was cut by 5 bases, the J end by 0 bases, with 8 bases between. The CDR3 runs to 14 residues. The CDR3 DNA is TGTGCCAGCAGCCCGGATTACTCCTACAATGAGCAGTTCTTC. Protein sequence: CASSPDYSYNEQFF.

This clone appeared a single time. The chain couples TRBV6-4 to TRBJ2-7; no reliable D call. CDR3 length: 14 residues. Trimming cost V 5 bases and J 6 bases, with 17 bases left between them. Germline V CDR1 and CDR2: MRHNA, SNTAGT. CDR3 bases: TGTGCCAGCAGTCCATCCGGGCCTTTAGTCGAGCAGTACTTC. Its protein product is CASSPSGPLVEQYF.

The CDR3 sequence is CASSESETGTGLSGANVLTF. DNA for the CDR3: TGTGCCAGCAGTGAAAGCGAAACCGGGACAGGGCTCTCTGGGGCCAACGTCCTGACTTTC. The chain joins TRBV2 to TRBJ2-6; 9 nucleotides align to TRBD1. Trimming took 2 bases from V and 0 from J; bases not matched to a gene: 11. CDR1 and CDR2 (germline): SNHLY, FYNNEI. The CDR3 loop spans 20 amino acids. Based on the CDR3 plus reference TRBV2 and TRBJ2-6, the full variable domain is EPEVTQTPSHQVTQMGQEVILRCVPISNHLYFYWYRQILGQKVEFLVSFYNNEISEKSEIFDDQFSVERPDGSNFTLKIRSTKLEDSAMYFCASSESETGTGLSGANVLTFGAGSRLTVL.

CDR3: CATSREPGGPNEKLFF. In nucleotides, the CDR3 is TGTGCCACCAGCAGAGAACCGGGGGGCCCTAATGAAAAACTGTTTTTT. This chain links TRBV15 with TRBJ1-4, with D tentatively TRBD1 (6 bases). The CDR3 consists of 16 residues. Germline loops: CDR1 LNHNV, CDR2 YYDKDF (reference sequence). V shed 0 bases and J shed 3 bases, with 11 bases lying between them.

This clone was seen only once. The CDR3 region has the DNA TGTGCCAGCAGCTTTAGCGGCGGGTACGAGCAGTACTTC. Translated: CASSFSGGYEQYF. This chain joins TRBV11-2 and TRBJ2-7, with D possibly TRBD2 on 6 matching bases. CDR1 is SGHAT, CDR2 FQNNGV, per germline. The CDR3 is made up of 13 amino acids. Trimming removed 3 bases from V and 4 bases from J, with 10 bases in between.

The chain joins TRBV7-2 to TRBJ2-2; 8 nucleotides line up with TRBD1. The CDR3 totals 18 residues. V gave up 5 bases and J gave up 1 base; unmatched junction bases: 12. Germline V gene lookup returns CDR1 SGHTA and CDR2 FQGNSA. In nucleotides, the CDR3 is TGTGCCAGCAGCCAAAACATGGCCGGGACAGGGAACACCGGGGAGCTGTTTTTT. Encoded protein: CASSQNMAGTGNTGELFF. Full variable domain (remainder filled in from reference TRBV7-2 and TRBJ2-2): GAGVSQSPSNKVTEKGKDVELRCDPISGHTALYWYRQSLGQGLEFLIYFQGNSAPDKSGLPSDRFSAERTGGSVSTLTIQRTQQEDSAVYLCASSQNMAGTGNTGELFFGEGSRLTVL.

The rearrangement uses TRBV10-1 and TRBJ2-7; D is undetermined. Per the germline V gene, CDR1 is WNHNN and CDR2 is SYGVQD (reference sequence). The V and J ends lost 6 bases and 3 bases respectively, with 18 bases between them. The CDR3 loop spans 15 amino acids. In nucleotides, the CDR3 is TGCGCCAGCAGACCTACGACACTCAAGGACTACGAGCAGTACTTC. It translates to CASRPTTLKDYEQYF.

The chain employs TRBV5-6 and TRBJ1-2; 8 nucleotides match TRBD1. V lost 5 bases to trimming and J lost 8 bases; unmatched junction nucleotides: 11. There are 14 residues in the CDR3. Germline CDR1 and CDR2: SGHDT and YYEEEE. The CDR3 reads CASRNQGQGSGYTF. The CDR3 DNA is TGTGCCAGCAGGAACCAAGGACAGGGAAGCGGCTACACCTTC.

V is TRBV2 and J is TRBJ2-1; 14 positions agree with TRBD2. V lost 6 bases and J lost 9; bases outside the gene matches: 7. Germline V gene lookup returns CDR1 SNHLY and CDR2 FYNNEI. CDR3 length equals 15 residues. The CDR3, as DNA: TGTGCCAGCAGCCTGACTAGCGGGAGGGCCATTGAGCAGTTCTTC. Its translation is CASSLTSGRAIEQFF.

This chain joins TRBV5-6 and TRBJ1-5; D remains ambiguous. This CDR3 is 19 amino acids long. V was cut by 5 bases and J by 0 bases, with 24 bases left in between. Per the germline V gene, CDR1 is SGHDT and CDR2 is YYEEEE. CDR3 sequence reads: CASRRGGGSGIYSNQPQHF. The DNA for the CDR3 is TGTGCCAGCAGGCGCGGAGGAGGGAGTGGAATTTATAGCAATCAGCCCCAGCATTTT.

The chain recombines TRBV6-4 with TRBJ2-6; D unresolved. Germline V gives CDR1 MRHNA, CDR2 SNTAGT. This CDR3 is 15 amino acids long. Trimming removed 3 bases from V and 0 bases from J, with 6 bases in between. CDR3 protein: CASSEDGSGANVLTF. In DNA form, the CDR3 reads TGTGCCAGCAGTGAGGACGGCTCTGGGGCCAACGTCCTGACTTTC.

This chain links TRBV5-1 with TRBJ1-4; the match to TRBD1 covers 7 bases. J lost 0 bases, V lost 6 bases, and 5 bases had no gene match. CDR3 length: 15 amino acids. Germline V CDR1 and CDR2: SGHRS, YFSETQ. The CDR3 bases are TGCGCCAGCACCGGGACAGACGCAACTAATGAAAAACTGTTTTTT. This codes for CASTGTDATNEKLFF.

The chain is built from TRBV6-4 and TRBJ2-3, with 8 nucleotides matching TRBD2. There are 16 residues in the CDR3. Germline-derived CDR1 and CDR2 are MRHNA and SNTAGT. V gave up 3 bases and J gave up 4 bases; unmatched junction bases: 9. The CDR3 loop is CASSERAGVGADTQYF. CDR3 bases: TGTGCCAGCAGTGAAAGAGCGGGAGTAGGGGCAGATACGCAGTATTTT.

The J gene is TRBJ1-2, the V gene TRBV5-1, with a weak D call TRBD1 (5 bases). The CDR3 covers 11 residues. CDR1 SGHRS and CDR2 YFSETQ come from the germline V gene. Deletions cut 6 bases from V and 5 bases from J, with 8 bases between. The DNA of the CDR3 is TGCGCCAGCAAACAGGTATATGGCTACACCTTC. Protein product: CASKQVYGYTF.

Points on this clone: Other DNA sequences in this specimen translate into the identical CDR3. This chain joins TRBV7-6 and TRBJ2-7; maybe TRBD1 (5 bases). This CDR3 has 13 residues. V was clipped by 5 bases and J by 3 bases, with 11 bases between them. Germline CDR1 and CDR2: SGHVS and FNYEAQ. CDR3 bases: TGTGCCAGCAGCCTGGGGCCCAACTACGAGCAGTACTTC. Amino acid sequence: CASSLGPNYEQYF.

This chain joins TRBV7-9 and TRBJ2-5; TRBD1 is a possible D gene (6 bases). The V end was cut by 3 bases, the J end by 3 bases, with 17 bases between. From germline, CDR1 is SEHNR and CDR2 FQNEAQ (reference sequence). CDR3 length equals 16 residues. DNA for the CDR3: TGTGCCAGCAGCTTTGATGGGACATACAGTAAAGAGACCCAGTACTTC. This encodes CASSFDGTYSKETQYF.

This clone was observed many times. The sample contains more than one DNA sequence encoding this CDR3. The CDR3 spells CASSPTTYEQYF. The CDR3 DNA sequence: TGTGCCAGCAGCCCAACTACCTACGAGCAGTACTTC. V and J are TRBV7-9 and TRBJ2-7; unclear D gene. This CDR3 is 12 amino acids long. V lost 5 bases and J 2 bases, leaving 7 bases between the germline ends. Germline V gene sequence: CDR1 SEHNR, CDR2 FQNEAQ (reference sequence).

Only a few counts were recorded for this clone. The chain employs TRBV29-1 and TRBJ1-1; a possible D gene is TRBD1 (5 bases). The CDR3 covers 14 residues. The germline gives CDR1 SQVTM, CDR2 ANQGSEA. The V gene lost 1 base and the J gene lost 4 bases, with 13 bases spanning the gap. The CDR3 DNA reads TGCAGCGTTGAAGTTGGCGCGGGGGGCACTGAAGCTTTCTTT. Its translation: CSVEVGAGGTEAFF.

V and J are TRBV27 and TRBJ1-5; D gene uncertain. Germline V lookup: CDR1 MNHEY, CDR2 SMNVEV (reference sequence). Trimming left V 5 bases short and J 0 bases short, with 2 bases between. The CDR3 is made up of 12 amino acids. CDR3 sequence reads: CASSRSNQPQHF. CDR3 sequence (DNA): TGTGCCAGCAGTCGTAGCAATCAGCCCCAGCATTTT.

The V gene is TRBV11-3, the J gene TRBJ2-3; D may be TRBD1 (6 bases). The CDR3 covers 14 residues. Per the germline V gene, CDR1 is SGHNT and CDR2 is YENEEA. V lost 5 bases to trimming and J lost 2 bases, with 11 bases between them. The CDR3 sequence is CASSAGVNTDTQYF. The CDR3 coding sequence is TGTGCCAGCAGCGCAGGGGTGAACACAGATACGCAGTATTTT. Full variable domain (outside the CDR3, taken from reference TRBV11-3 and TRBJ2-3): EAGVVQSPRYKIIEKKQPVAFWCNPISGHNTLYWYLQNLGQGPELLIRYENEEAVDDSQLPKDRFSAERLKGVDSTLKIQPAELGDSAVYLCASSAGVNTDTQYFGPGTRLTVL.

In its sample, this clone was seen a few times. CDR3 loop: CASSLRLMGGIRFYMNTEAFF. Written as DNA, the CDR3 is TGCGCCAGCAGCTTACGGTTAATGGGGGGGATCCGATTCTACATGAACACTGAAGCTTTCTTT. The chain recombines TRBV5-1 with TRBJ1-1; D possibly corresponds to TRBD1 (5 bases). Trimming left V 2 bases short and J 0 bases short, with 29 bases between. Germline assignment: CDR1 SGHRS and CDR2 YFSETQ. The CDR3 runs to 21 residues.

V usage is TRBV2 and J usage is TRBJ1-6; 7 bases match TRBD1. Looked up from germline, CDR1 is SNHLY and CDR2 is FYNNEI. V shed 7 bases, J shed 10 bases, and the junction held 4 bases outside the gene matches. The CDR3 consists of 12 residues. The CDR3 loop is CASTRGLSPLHF. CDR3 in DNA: TGTGCCAGCACTAGGGGGCTCTCACCCCTCCACTTT. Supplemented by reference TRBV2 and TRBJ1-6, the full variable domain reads EPEVTQTPSHQVTQMGQEVILRCVPISNHLYFYWYRQILGQKVEFLVSFYNNEISEKSEIFDDQFSVERPDGSNFTLKIRSTKLEDSAMYFCASTRGLSPLHFGNGTRLTVT.

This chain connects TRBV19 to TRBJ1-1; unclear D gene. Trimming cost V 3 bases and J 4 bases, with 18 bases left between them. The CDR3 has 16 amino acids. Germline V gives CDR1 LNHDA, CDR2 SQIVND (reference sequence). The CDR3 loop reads CASSIPGVGTSTEAFF. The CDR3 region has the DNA TGTGCCAGTAGTATCCCCGGGGTAGGTACAAGCACTGAAGCTTTCTTT.

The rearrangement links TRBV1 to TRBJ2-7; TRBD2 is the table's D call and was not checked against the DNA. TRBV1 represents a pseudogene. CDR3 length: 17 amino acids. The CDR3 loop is CTSSQDGLAGEAYEQYF. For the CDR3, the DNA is TGCACCAGCAGCCAAGACGGACTAGCGGGGGAGGCGTACGAGCAGTACTTC.

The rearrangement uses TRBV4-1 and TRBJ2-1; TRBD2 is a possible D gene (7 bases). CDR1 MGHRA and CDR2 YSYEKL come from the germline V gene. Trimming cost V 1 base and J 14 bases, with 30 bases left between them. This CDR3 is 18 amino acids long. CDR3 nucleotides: TGCGCCAGCAGCCAAGGGAATTGGGGGGGCGGGAGAAGTTATCGGGAGTTCTTC. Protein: CASSQGNWGGGRSYREFF.

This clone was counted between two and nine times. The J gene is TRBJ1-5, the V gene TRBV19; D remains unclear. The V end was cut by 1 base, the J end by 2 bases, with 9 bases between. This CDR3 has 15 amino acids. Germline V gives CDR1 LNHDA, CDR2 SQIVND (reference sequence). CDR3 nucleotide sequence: TGTGCCAGTAGTATAGGCGGTCTCGGCAATCAGCCCCAGCATTTT. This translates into CASSIGGLGNQPQHF. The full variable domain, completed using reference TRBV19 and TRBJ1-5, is DGGITQSPKYLFRKEGQNVTLSCEQNLNHDAMYWYRQDPGQGLRLIYYSQIVNDFQKGDIAEGYSVSREKKESFPLTVTSAQKNPTAFYLCASSIGGLGNQPQHFGDGTRLSIL.

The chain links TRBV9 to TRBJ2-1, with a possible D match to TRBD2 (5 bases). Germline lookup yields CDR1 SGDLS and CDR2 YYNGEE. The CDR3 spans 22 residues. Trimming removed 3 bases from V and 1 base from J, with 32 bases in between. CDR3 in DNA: TGTGCCAGCAGCGAGCGCCCTTGGATCGGGCAGATGGCATCGGGGTCCTACAATGAGCAGTTCTTC. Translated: CASSERPWIGQMASGSYNEQFF.

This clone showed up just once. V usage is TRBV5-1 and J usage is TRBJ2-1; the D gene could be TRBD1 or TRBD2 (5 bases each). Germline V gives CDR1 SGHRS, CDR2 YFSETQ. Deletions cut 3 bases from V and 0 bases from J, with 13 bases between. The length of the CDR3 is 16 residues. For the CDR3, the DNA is TGCGCCAGCAGCTGGGGGACGGCGAGCTCCTACAATGAGCAGTTCTTC. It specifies CASSWGTASSYNEQFF.